This TCR beta chain stems from a study of blood T cells in healthy people across ages. With a J-beta primer mix and a sample-barcoded 5' primer, a second PCR ran about 7 to 12 cycles. Each CDR3 protein is one row after TCRdb ran MiXCR on the 5' RACE reads. The table lists some 1.1 million distinct CDR3 sequences, roughly two fifths of them singletons, with about an eighth in the top ten. The CDR3 is 14 amino acids. V lost 7 bases and J lost 4; bases outside the gene matches: 6. CDR1 SGHAT and CDR2 FQDESV come from the germline V gene (reference sequence). Broader study findings: Long-lived and aged donors differed, with more naive CD4+ cells and higher diversity in the long-lived. A roughly linear age-dependent decrease characterized TCR beta diversity per million T cells. Diversity estimates from one million T cells were considered underestimates. What prevented conclusive comparison of naive and antigen-experienced cells was that PBMCs were unsorted.

This clonotype showed up just a few times. Its antigen is not identified. V usage is TRBV11-1 and J usage is TRBJ1-1; 10 bases map to TRBD1. This receptor was obtained from a young man in good health. Material: blood. CDR3 DNA sequence: TGTGCCAGCACCCCGGACAGGGGGTTCACTGAAGCTTTCTTT. It specifies CASTPDRGFTEAFF.